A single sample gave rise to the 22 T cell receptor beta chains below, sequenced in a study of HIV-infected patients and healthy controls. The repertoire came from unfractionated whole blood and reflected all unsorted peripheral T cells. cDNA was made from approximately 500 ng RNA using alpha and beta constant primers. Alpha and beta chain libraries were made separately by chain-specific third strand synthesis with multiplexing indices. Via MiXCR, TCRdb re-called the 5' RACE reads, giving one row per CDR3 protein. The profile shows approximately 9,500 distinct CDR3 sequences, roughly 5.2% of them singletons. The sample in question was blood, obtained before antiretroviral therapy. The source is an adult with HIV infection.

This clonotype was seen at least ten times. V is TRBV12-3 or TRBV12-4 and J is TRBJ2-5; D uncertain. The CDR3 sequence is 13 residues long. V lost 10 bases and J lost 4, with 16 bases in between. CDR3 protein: CAITRVGSETQYF. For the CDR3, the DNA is TGTGCCATAACAAGAGTGGGTTCAGAGACCCAGTACTTC.

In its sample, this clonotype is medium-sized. The CDR3 DNA follows: TGTGCCAGCAGTTCCCCCCACGGGGGCTATGGCTACACCTTC. This sequence encodes CASSSPHGGYGYTF. The V and J genes are TRBV28 and TRBJ1-2, with a tentative D call TRBD1 (5 bases). The CDR3 contains 14 residues. Germline-derived CDR1 and CDR2 are MDHEN and SYDVKM. V was clipped by 4 bases and J by 4 bases, with 13 bases between them.

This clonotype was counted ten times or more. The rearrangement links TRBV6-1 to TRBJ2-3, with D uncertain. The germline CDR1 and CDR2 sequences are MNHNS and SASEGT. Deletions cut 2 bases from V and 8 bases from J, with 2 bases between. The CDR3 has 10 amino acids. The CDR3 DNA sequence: TGTGCCAGCAGTGAATTTACGCAGTATTTT. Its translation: CASSEFTQYF.

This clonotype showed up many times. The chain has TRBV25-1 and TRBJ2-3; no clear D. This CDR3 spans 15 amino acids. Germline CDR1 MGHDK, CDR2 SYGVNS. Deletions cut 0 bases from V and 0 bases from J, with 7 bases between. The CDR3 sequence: CASSEYDDSTDTQYF. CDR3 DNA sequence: TGTGCCAGCAGTGAATATGATGACAGCACAGATACGCAGTATTTT. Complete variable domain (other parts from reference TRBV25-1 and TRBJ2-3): EADIYQTPRYLVIGTGKKITLECSQTMGHDKMYWYQQDPGMELHLIHYSYGVNSTEKGDLSSESTVSRIRTEHFPLTLESARPSHTSQYLCASSEYDDSTDTQYFGPGTRLTVL.

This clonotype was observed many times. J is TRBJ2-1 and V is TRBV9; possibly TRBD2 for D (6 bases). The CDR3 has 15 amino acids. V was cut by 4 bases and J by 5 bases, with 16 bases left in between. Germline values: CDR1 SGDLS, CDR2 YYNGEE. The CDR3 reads CASSSTWGVDNEQFF. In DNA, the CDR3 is TGTGCCAGCAGCTCAACTTGGGGGGTCGACAATGAGCAGTTCTTC.

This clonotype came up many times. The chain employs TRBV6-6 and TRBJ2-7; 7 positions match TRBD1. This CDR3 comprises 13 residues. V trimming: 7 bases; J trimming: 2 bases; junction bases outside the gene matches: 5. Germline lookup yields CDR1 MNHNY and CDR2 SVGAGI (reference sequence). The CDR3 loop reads CASTLDRAYEQYF. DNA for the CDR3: TGTGCCAGCACCCTCGACAGGGCCTACGAGCAGTACTTC.

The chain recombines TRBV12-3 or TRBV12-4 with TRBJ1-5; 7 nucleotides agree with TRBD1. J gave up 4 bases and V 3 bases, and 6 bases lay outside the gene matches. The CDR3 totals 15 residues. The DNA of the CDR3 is TGTGCCAGCAGTTTTCAGGGACAGCCGAATCAGCCCCAGCATTTT. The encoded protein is CASSFQGQPNQPQHF.

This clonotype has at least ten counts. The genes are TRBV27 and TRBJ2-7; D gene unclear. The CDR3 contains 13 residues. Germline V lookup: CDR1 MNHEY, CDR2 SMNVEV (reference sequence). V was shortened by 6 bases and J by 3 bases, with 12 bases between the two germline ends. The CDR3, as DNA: TGTGCCAGCAGCCCATATAGGGACTACGAGCAGTACTTC. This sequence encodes CASSPYRDYEQYF.

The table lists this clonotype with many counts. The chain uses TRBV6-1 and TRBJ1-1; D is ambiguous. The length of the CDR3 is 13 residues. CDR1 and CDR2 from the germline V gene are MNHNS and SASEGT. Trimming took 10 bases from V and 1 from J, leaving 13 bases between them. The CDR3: CATVRTANTEAFF. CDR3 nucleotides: TGTGCCACCGTCCGGACCGCGAACACTGAAGCTTTCTTT.

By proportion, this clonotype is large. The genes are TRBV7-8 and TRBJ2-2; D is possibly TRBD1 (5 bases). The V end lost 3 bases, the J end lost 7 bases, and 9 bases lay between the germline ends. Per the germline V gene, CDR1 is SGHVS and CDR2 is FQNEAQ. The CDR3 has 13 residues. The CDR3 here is CASSLGLFGELFF. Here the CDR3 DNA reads TGTGCCAGCAGCTTGGGGCTTTTCGGGGAGCTGTTTTTT.

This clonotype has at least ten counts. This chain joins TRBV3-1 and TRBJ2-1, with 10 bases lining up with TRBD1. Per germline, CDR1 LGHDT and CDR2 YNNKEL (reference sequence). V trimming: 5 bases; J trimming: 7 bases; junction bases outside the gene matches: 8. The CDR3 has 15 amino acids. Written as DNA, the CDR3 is TGTGCCAGCAGCTTACGGGGACAGGGGTGGAATGAGCAGTTCTTC. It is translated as CASSLRGQGWNEQFF.

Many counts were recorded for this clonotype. CDR3 bases: TGTGCCAGCAGCCCGCCAGGGTTCAATGAGCAGTTCTTC. It is translated as CASSPPGFNEQFF. This chain joins TRBV14 and TRBJ2-1, with TRBD1 as a possible D gene (5 bases). Deletions cut 4 bases from V and 6 bases from J, with 10 bases between. The V gene's germline CDR1 is SGHDN and CDR2 FVKESK. The CDR3 contains 13 residues.

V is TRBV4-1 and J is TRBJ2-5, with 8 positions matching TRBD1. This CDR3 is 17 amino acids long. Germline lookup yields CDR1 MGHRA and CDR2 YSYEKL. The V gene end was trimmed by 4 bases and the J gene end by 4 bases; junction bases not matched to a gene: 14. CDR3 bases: TGCGCCAGCAGCCCCGGGACAGGCGGAGAGGTTGGAGAGACCCAGTACTTC. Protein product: CASSPGTGGEVGETQYF.

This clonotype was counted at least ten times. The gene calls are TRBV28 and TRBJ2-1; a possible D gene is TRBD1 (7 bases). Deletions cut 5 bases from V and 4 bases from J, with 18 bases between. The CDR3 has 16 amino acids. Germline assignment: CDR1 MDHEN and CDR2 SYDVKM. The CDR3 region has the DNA TGTGCCAGCAGTCTGCCCATGGAGGGGGCTTACAATGAGCAGTTCTTC. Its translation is CASSLPMEGAYNEQFF.

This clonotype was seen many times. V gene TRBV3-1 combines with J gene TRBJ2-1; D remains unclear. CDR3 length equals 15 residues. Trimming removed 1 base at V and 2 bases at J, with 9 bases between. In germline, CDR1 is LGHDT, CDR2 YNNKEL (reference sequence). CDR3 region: CASSQARGPYNEQFF. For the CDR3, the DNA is TGTGCCAGCAGCCAAGCCCGAGGTCCCTACAATGAGCAGTTCTTC.

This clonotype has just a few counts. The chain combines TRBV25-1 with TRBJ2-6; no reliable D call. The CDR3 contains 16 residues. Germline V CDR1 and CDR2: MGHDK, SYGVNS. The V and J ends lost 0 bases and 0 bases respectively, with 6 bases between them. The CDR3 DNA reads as TGTGCCAGCAGTGAATATGCGGTCTCTGGGGCCAACGTCCTGACTTTC. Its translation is CASSEYAVSGANVLTF. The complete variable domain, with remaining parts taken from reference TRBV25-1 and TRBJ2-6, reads EADIYQTPRYLVIGTGKKITLECSQTMGHDKMYWYQQDPGMELHLIHYSYGVNSTEKGDLSSESTVSRIRTEHFPLTLESARPSHTSQYLCASSEYAVSGANVLTFGAGSRLTVL.

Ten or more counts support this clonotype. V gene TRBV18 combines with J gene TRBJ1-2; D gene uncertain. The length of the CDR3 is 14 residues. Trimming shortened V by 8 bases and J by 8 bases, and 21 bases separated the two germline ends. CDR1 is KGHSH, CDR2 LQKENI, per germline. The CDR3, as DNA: TGTGCCAGCCGCTTCGGCTCGGACGCGTTCGGCTACACCTTC. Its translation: CASRFGSDAFGYTF.

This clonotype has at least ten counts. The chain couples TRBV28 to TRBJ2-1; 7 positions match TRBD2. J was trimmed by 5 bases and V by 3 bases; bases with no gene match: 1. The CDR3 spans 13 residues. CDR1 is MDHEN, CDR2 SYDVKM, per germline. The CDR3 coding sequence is TGTGCCAGCAGTTTCAGCGGGGACAATGAGCAGTTCTTC. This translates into CASSFSGDNEQFF.

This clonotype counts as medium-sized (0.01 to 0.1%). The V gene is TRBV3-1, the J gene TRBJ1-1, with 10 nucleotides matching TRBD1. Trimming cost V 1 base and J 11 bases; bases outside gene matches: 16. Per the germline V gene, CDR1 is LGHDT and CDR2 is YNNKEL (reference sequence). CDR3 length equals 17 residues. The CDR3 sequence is CASSQASDRGQVMVAFF. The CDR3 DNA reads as TGTGCCAGCAGCCAAGCATCTGACAGGGGGCAGGTGATGGTCGCTTTCTTT.

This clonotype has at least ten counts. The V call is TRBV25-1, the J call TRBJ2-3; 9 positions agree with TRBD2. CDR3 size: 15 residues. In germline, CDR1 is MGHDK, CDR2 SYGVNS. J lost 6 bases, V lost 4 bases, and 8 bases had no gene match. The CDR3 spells CASSAQGLAGDTQYF. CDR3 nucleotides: TGTGCCAGCAGTGCCCAGGGGCTAGCGGGGGATACGCAGTATTTT.

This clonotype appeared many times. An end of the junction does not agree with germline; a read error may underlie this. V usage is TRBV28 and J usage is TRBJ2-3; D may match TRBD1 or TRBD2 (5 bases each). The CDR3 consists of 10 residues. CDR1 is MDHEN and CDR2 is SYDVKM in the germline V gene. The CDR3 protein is CASSLGTLHF. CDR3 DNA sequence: TGTGCCAGCAGTTTGGGGACGTTGCATTTT.

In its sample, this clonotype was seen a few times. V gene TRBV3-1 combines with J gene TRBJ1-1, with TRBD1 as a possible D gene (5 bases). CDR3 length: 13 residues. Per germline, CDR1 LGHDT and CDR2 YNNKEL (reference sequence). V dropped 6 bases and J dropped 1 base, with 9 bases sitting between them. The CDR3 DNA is TGTGCCAGCAGTCTCAGGGAGAACACTGAAGCTTTCTTT. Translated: CASSLRENTEAFF.